The 14 T cell receptor beta chains listed next were all sequenced from one sample in a study of T cells in localized non-small cell lung cancer. Method: immunoSEQ multiplex PCR; TCRdb's copy keeps in-frame clones and lacks some. The sample has around 41,000 clones, approximately 90% seen once. Here the sequenced sample was peripheral blood, taken before any cancer treatment. The origin of the receptors is a woman aged 18-50 years with stage III lung adenocarcinoma.

V usage is TRBV7-3 and J usage is TRBJ2-2; D is possibly TRBD1 (6 bases). This CDR3 comprises 15 residues. Germline CDR1 reads SGHTA; CDR2 reads FQGTGA. V lost 3 bases and J lost 0, with 8 bases in between. CDR3 sequence: CASSLDRANTGELFF. The CDR3 DNA is TGTGCCAGCAGCTTGGACAGAGCGAACACCGGGGAGCTGTTTTTT.

V is TRBV5-6 and J is TRBJ2-2; no reliable D call. Trimming removed 0 bases from V and 0 bases from J, with 9 bases in between. This CDR3 spans 16 amino acids. Per germline, CDR1 SGHDT and CDR2 YYEEEE. Written as DNA, the CDR3 is TGTGCCAGCAGCTTGGTGCAAACCGCGAACACCGGGGAGCTGTTTTTT. It translates to CASSLVQTANTGELFF. The full variable domain, completed using reference TRBV5-6 and TRBJ2-2, is DAGVTQSPTHLIKTRGQQVTLRCSPKSGHDTVSWYQQALGQGPQFIFQYYEEEERQRGNFPDRFSGHQFPNYSSELNVNALLLGDSALYLCASSLVQTANTGELFFGEGSRLTVL.

The V and J genes are TRBV18 and TRBJ1-1; possibly TRBD1 for D (5 bases). V lost 4 bases and J lost 1, with 7 bases in between. The CDR3 length is 13 residues. Germline CDR1 and CDR2: KGHSH and LQKENI. The CDR3 protein is CASSRDRNTEAFF. The CDR3 nucleotides read TGTGCCAGCTCACGAGACAGGAACACTGAAGCTTTCTTT.

V is TRBV6-1 and J is TRBJ1-2; 10 bases are shared with TRBD1. Per the germline V gene, CDR1 is MNHNS and CDR2 is SASEGT. V was pared by 0 bases and J by 4 bases, with 2 bases of the junction left unmatched. The CDR3 loop spans 15 amino acids. This CDR3 reads CASSEAGTGVYGYTF. The DNA for the CDR3 is TGTGCCAGCAGTGAAGCGGGGACAGGGGTCTATGGCTACACCTTC.

V is TRBV4-1 and J is TRBJ2-1; unclear D gene. CDR1 is MGHRA and CDR2 is YSYEKL in the germline V gene. This CDR3 comprises 14 residues. V lost 3 bases to trimming and J lost 6 bases, with 12 bases between them. CDR3: CASSHPGAVNEQFF. Here the CDR3 DNA reads TGCGCCAGCAGCCATCCGGGTGCTGTCAATGAGCAGTTCTTC.

The gene calls are TRBV7-9 and TRBJ1-6; 7 bases map to TRBD1. The CDR3 is 12 amino acids. Germline V gene data show CDR1 as SEHNR and CDR2 as FQNEAQ (reference sequence). The junction had 2 bases not matched to a gene; V was cut back by 5 bases and J by 10 bases. The CDR3 DNA reads as TGTGCCAGCAGCCGAGGGGGCTCACCCCTCCACTTT. This codes for CASSRGGSPLHF.

The genes are TRBV10-3 and TRBJ2-3, with D possibly TRBD1 on 5 matching bases. This CDR3 is 16 amino acids long. V lost 4 bases and J 6 bases, leaving 20 bases between the germline ends. In germline, CDR1 is ENHRY, CDR2 SYGVKD. The CDR3 bases are TGTGCCATCAGTGTAGGGTTCAAGGACAACAACGATACGCAGTATTTT. It codes for CAISVGFKDNNDTQYF.

The chain combines TRBV9 with TRBJ2-1; 7 bases are shared with TRBD2. This CDR3 region has 14 residues. V shed 1 base, J shed 6 bases, and the junction held 4 bases outside the gene matches. Germline V CDR1 and CDR2: SGDLS, YYNGEE. The CDR3 nucleotides read TGTGCCAGCAGCGTATACGGGGGGTTCAATGAGCAGTTCTTC. It encodes CASSVYGGFNEQFF. The whole variable domain, remainder taken from reference TRBV9 and TRBJ2-1, is DSGVTQTPKHLITATGQRVTLRCSPRSGDLSVYWYQQSLDQGLQFLIQYYNGEERAKGNILERFSAQQFPDLHSELNLSSLELGDSALYFCASSVYGGFNEQFFGPGTRLTVL.

The chain carries TRBV5-4 and TRBJ2-5; D is perhaps TRBD2 (7 bases). The CDR3 is 17 amino acids. The V end was cut by 4 bases, the J end by 3 bases, with 22 bases between. Germline CDR1 reads SGHNT; CDR2 reads YYREEE (reference sequence). CDR3 protein: CASSPPRRGGEEETQYF. CDR3 nucleotide sequence: TGTGCCAGCAGCCCCCCCCGAAGGGGGGGGGAAGAAGAGACCCAGTACTTC.

The genes are TRBV2 and TRBJ1-2, with a weak D call TRBD1 (5 bases). Germline V gene sequence: CDR1 SNHLY, CDR2 FYNNEI. V was cut by 3 bases and J by 0 bases, with 11 bases left in between. The CDR3 sequence is 15 residues long. For the CDR3, the DNA is TGTGCCAGCAGTGATAAGGACACCCCTAACTATGGCTACACCTTC. This translates into CASSDKDTPNYGYTF.

This chain links TRBV6-5 with TRBJ2-1; 11 nucleotides match TRBD2. CDR1 and CDR2 (germline): MNHEY, SVGAGI. The V gene end was trimmed by 0 bases and the J gene end by 10 bases; junction bases not matched to a gene: 8. CDR3 size: 16 residues. The CDR3 DNA reads as TGTGCCAGCAGTTACTCTCGGTCTAGCGGGGGGAACGAGCAGTTCTTC. It is translated as CASSYSRSSGGNEQFF.

This sequence joins TRBV7-9 and TRBJ1-4; 9 nucleotides line up with TRBD1. Looked up from germline, CDR1 is SEHNR and CDR2 is FQNEAQ (reference sequence). The CDR3 has 16 residues. The V segment lost 5 bases and the J segment 8 bases; nucleotides outside the gene matches: 12. The CDR3 region has the DNA TGTGCCAGCAGCCCAGGACCGGGACAGGGCGGCGAAAAACTGTTTTTT. It is translated as CASSPGPGQGGEKLFF.

The chain employs TRBV2 and TRBJ1-4; D is perhaps TRBD1 (5 bases). The CDR3 loop spans 15 amino acids. Germline assignment: CDR1 SNHLY and CDR2 FYNNEI. The ends were cut back, 8 bases at V and 0 bases at J, with 13 bases in the middle. This CDR3 reads CASGSTVATNEKLFF. CDR3 sequence (DNA): TGTGCCAGCGGGTCGACAGTCGCAACTAATGAAAAACTGTTTTTT.

This clone was counted between two and nine times. The gene calls are TRBV9 and TRBJ1-3; perhaps TRBD1 as D (6 bases). V lost 4 bases and J 2 bases, leaving 19 bases between the germline ends. Germline CDR1 and CDR2: SGDLS and YYNGEE. The CDR3 covers 17 residues. In nucleotides, the CDR3 is TGTGCCAGCAGCACCTGGACAGCTCCCAGGACTGGAAACACCATATATTTT. The encoded protein is CASSTWTAPRTGNTIYF.